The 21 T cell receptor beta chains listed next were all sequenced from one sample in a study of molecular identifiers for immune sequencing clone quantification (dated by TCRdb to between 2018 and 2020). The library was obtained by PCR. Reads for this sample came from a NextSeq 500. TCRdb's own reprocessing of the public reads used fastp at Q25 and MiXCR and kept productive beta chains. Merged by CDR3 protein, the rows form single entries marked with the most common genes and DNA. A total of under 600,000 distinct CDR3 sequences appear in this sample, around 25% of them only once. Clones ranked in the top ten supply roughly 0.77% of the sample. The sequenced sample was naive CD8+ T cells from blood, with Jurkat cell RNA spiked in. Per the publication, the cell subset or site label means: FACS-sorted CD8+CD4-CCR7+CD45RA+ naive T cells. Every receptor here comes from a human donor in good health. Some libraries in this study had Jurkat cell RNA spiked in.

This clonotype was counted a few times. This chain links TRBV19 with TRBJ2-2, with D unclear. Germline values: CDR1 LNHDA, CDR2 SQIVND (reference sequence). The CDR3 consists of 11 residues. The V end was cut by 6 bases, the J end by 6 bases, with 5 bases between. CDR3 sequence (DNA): TGTGCCAGTAGAGTGCCCGGGGAGCTGTTTTTT. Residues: CASRVPGELFF.

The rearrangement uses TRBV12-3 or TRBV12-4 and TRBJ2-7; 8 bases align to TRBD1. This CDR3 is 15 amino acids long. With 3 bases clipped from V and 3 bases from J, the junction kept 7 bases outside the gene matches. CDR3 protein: CASSFPDRGVYEQYF. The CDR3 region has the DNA TGTGCCAGCAGTTTCCCCGACAGGGGAGTCTACGAGCAGTACTTC.

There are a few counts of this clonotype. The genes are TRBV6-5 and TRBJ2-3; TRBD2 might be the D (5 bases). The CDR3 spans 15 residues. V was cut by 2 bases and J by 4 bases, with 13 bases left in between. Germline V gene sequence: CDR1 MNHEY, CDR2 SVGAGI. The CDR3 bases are TGTGCCAGCAGTTACCTCACCATGCGGGCAGATACGCAGTATTTT. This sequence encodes CASSYLTMRADTQYF.

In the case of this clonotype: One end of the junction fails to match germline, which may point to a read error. Here the CDR3 reads CASSQDQGPQYF. As DNA, the CDR3 is TGCGCCAGCAGCCAAGATCAGGGGCCCCAATACTTC. This sequence joins TRBV4-3 and TRBJ2-5; D possibly corresponds to TRBD1 (6 bases). Germline-derived CDR1 and CDR2 are LGHNA and YSLEER. CDR3 length: 12 amino acids.

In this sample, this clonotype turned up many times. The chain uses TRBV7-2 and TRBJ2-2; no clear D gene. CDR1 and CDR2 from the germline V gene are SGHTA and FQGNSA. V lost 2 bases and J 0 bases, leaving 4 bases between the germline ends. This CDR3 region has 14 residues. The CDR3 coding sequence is TGTGCCAGCAGCTTACTAACGAACACCGGGGAGCTGTTTTTT. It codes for CASSLLTNTGELFF.

The CDR3 sequence is CASSAVGPLSTEAFF. The CDR3 nucleotides are TGTGCCAGCAGTGCGGTGGGGCCCCTTAGCACTGAAGCTTTCTTT. The chain employs TRBV27 and TRBJ1-1, with a possible D match to TRBD1 (5 bases). CDR3 length: 15 amino acids. Germline CDR1 MNHEY, CDR2 SMNVEV (reference sequence). The germline V and J ends were trimmed by 5 bases and 4 bases, with 17 bases remaining between them.

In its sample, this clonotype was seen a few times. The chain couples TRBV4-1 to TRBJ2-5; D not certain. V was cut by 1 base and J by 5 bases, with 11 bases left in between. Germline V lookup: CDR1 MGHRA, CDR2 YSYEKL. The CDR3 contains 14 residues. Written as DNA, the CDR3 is TGCGCCAGCAGCCAAGGAGGCCTCCTGGAGACCCAGTACTTC. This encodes CASSQGGLLETQYF.

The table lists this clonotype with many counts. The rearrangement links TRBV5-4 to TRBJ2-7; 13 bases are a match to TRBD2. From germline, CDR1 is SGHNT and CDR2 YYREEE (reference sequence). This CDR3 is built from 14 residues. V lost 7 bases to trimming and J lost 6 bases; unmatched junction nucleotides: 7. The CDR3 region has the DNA TGTGCCAGCTCCCCGGGACTAGCGGGATCCGAGCAGTACTTC. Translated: CASSPGLAGSEQYF. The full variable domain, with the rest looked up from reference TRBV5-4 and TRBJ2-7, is ETGVTQSPTHLIKTRGQQVTLRCSSQSGHNTVSWYQQALGQGPQFIFQYYREEENGRGNFPPRFSGLQFPNYSSELNVNALELDDSALYLCASSPGLAGSEQYFGPGTRLTVT.

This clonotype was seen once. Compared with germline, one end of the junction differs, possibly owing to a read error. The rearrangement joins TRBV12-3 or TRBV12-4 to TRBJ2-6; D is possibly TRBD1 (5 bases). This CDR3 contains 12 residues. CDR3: CAITSGANGLTF. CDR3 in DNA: TGTGCCATTACCTCTGGGGCCAACGGCCTGACTTTC.

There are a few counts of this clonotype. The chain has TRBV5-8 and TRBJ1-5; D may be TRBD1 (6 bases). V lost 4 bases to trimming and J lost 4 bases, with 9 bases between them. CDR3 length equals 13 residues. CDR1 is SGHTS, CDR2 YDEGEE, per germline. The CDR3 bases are TGTGCCAGCAGCCCAGGGGCTAATCAGCCCCAGCATTTT. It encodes CASSPGANQPQHF.

The CDR3 nucleotides are TGTGCCAGCAGCTTGGCCGGACCGCCGAACTTGGACACCGGGGAGCTGTTTTTT. It codes for CASSLAGPPNLDTGELFF. The chain employs TRBV5-8 and TRBJ2-2, with D unresolved. Germline-derived CDR1 and CDR2 are SGHTS and YDEGEE. V shed 0 bases and J shed 3 bases, with 18 bases lying between them. This CDR3 region has 18 residues.

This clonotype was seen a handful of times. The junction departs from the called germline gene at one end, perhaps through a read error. CDR3 bases: TGTGCCAGCGGTTACGCAGGTGGCACCGGGGAGCTGTTTTTT. This codes for CASGYAGGTGELFF. The chain uses TRBV6-2 or TRBV6-3 and TRBJ2-2, with D hard to call. Germline assignment: CDR1 MNHEY and CDR2 SVGEGT. The CDR3 consists of 14 residues.

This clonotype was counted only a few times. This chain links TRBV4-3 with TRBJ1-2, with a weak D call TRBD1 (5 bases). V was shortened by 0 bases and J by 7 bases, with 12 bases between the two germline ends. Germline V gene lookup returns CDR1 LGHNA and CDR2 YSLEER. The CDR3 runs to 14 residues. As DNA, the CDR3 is TGCGCCAGCAGCCAAGATCTCTCAGGGCCTGGCTACACCTTC. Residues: CASSQDLSGPGYTF.

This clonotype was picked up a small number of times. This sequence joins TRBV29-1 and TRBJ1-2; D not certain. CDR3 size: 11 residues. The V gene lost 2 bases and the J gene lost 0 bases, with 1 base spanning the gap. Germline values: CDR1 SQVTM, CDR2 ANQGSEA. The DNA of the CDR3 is TGCAGCGTTGAAACTAACTATGGCTACACCTTC. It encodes CSVETNYGYTF. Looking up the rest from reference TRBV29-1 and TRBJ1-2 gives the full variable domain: SAVISQKPSRDICQRGTSLTIQCQVDSQVTMMFWYRQQPGQSLTLIATANQGSEATYESGFVIDKFPISRPNLTFSTLTVSNMSPEDSSIYLCSVETNYGYTFGSGTRLTVV.

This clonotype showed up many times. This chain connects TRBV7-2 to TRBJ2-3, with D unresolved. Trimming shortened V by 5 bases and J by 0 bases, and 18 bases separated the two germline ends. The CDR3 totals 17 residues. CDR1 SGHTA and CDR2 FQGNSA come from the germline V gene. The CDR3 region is CASSQTNGRFSTDTQYF. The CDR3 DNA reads TGTGCCAGCAGCCAAACAAATGGACGGTTTAGCACAGATACGCAGTATTTT.

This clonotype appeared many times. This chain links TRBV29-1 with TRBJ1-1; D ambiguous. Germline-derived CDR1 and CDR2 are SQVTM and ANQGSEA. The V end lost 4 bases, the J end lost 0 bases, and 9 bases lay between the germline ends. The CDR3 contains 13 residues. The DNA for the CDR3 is TGCAGCGTTGTGGACGGAATGAACACTGAAGCTTTCTTT. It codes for CSVVDGMNTEAFF.

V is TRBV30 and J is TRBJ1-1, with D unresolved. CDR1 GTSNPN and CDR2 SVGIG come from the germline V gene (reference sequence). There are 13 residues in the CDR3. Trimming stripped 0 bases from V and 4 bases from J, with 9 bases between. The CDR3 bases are TGTGCCTGGAGTGTCGGATTGAGCACTGAAGCTTTCTTT. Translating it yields CAWSVGLSTEAFF.

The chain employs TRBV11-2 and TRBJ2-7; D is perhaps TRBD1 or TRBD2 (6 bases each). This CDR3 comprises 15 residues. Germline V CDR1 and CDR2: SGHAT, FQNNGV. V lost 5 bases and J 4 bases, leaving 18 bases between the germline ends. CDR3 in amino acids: CASSPSPGGQYEQYF. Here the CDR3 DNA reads TGTGCCAGCAGCCCCTCTCCTGGGGGGCAGTACGAGCAGTACTTC. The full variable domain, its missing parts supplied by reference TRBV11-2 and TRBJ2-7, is EAGVAQSPRYKIIEKRQSVAFWCNPISGHATLYWYQQILGQGPKLLIQFQNNGVVDDSQLPKDRFSAERLKGVDSTLKIQPAKLEDSAVYLCASSPSPGGQYEQYFGPGTRLTVT.

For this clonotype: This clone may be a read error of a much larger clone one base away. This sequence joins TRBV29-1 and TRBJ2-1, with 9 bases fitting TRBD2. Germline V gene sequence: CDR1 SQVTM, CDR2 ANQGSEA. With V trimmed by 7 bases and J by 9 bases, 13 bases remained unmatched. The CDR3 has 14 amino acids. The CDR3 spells CSGSLAGVNTEQFF. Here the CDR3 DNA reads TGCAGCGGTTCCTTAGCGGGAGTGAACACTGAGCAGTTCTTC.

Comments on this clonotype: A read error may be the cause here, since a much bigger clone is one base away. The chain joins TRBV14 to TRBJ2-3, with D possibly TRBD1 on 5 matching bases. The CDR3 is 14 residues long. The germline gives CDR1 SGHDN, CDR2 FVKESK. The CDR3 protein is CASSQDQGLNTHYF. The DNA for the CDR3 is TGTGCCAGCAGCCAAGATCAGGGCTTGAATACGCATTATTTT.

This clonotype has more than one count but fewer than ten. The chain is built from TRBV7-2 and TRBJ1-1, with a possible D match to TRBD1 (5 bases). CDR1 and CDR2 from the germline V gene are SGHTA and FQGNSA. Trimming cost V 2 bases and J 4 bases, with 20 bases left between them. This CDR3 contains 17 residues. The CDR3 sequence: CASSLLPGRGMGTEAFF. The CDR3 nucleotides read TGTGCCAGCAGCTTATTACCGGGACGGGGGATGGGCACTGAAGCTTTCTTT.